The source of this T cell receptor beta chain is a study of T cells in localized non-small cell lung cancer. The study, taken as a whole, reports: In uninvolved adjacent lung, T cell clonality reached its highest value, exceeding tumor.

On this clone: What it binds is not known.

Sequencing was performed with immunoSEQ multiplex PCR; in TCRdb, only in-frame clones are kept and a portion is missing. This table has tens of thousands of clones, roughly 90% appearing once. This clonotype was obtained from a woman aged 40 to 75 with stage I lung adenocarcinoma. Sequences were derived from peripheral blood, sampled before any cancer treatment.

CDR3 in amino acids: CASSEIPAGEQYF. The CDR3 nucleotides read TGTGCCAGCAGTGAAATCCCCGCGGGGGAGCAGTACTTC. V usage is TRBV2 and J usage is TRBJ2-7; tentative D call: TRBD2 (6 bases). Trimming took off 2 bases at V and 7 bases at J, with 12 bases between the two ends. The CDR3 sequence is 13 residues long. Germline CDR1 and CDR2: SNHLY and FYNNEI.